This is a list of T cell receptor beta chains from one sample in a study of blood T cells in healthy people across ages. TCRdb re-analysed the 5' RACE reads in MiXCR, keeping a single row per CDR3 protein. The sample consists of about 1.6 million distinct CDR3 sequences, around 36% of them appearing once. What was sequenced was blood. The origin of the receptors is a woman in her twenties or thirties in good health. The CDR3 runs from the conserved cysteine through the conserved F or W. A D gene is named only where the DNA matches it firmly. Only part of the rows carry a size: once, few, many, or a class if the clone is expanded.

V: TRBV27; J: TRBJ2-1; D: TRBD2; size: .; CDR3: CASSFMGLAGSYNEQFF; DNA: TGTGCCAGCAGTTTTATGGGACTAGCGGGCTCCTACAATGAGCAGTTCTTC
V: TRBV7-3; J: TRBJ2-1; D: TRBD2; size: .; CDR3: CATPKSGRAYNEQFF; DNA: TGTGCCACCCCCAAGAGCGGGAGGGCCTACAATGAGCAGTTCTTC
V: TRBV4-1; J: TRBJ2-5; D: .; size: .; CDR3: CASSQIHSRDSAGTQYF; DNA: TGCGCCAGCAGCCAGATCCACTCCCGGGACTCCGCGGGGACCCAGTACTTC
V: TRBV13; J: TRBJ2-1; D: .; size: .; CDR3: CASTEEGTADEQFF; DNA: TGTGCCAGCACGGAGGAGGGGACAGCCGATGAGCAGTTCTTC
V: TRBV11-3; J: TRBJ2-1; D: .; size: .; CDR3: CASSLGRGDHNEQFF; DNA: TGTGCCAGCAGCTTAGGGAGAGGGGACCACAATGAGCAGTTCTTC
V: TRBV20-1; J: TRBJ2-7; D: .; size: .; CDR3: CSAREGAGSYEQYF; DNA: TGCAGTGCTAGAGAGGGGGCTGGATCGTACGAGCAGTACTTC
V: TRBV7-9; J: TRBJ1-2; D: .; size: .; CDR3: CASSSQGFDGYTF; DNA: TGTGCCAGCAGCTCCCAGGGATTCGATGGCTACACCTTC
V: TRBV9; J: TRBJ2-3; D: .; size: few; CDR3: CASSGPMRDTQYF; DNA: TGTGCCAGCAGCGGGCCGATGCGGGATACGCAGTATTTT
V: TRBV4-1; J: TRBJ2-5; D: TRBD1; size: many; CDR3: CASSPYSTGTGDQETQYF; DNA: TGCGCCAGCAGCCCCTACTCCACCGGGACAGGGGACCAAGAGACCCAGTACTTC
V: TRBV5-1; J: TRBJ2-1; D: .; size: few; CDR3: CASSETRNEQFF; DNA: TGCGCCAGCAGTGAGACACGCAATGAGCAGTTCTTC
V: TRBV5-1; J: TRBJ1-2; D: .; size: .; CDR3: CASSEPSTGSTGYTF; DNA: TGCGCCAGCAGCGAGCCGTCCACAGGGTCCACGGGCTACACCTTC
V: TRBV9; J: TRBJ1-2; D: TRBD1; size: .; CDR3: CASSEGAGGWYGYTF; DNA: TGTGCCAGCAGCGAGGGGGCAGGGGGCTGGTATGGCTACACCTTC
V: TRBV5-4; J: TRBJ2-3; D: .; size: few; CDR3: CASSLEFGSGYSGDTQYF; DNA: TGTGCCAGCAGCTTGGAATTTGGTAGCGGATACTCCGGGGATACGCAGTATTTT
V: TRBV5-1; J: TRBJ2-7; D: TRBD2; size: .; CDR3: CASSSGLAPIISYEQYF; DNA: TGCGCCAGCAGCAGTGGACTAGCGCCTATTATCTCCTACGAGCAGTACTTC
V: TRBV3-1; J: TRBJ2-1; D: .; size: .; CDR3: CASSQGVGVEFEQFF; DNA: TGTGCCAGCAGCCAAGGGGTGGGAGTTGAATTTGAGCAGTTCTTC
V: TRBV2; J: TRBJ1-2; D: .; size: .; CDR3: CASSEKGPYYGYTF; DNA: TGTGCCAGCAGTGAAAAGGGTCCGTACTATGGCTACACCTTC
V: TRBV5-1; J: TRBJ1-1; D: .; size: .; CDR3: CASTRAEGTEAFF; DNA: TGCGCCAGCACCCGGGCCGAGGGGACTGAAGCTTTCTTT
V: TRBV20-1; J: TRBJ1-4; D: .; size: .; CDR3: CSARPTFLRGAVEKLFF; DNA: TGCAGTGCTAGACCCACCTTTTTGCGGGGGGCGGTTGAAAAACTGTTTTTT
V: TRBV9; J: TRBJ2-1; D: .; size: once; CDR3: CASSGGATSAPAYNEQFF; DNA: TGTGCCAGCAGTGGGGGGGCTACTAGCGCACCAGCCTACAATGAGCAGTTCTTC
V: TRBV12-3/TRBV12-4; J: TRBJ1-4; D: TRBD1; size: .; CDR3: CASSVGQAINEKLFF; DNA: TGTGCCAGCAGTGTCGGACAGGCAATTAATGAAAAACTGTTTTTT
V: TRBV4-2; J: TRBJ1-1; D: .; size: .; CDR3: CASSQEKETVAGEAFF; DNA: TGTGCCAGCAGCCAAGAAAAGGAAACGGTCGCGGGTGAAGCTTTCTTT
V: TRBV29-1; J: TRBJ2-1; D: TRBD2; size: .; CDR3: CSVENWESGGANEQFF; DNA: TGCAGCGTTGAAAATTGGGAAAGCGGGGGGGCGAATGAGCAGTTCTTC
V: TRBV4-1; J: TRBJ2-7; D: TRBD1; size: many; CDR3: CASSQGQGAYEQYF; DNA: TGCGCCAGCAGCCAGGGACAGGGGGCCTACGAGCAGTACTTC
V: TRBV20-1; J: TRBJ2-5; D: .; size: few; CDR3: CSARVGWYQETQYF; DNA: TGCAGTGCTAGAGTAGGCTGGTACCAAGAGACCCAGTACTTC
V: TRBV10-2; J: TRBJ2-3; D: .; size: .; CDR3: CASSGRPVRGPDTQYF; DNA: TGCGCCAGCAGTGGCCGACCAGTCAGGGGCCCAGATACGCAGTATTTT
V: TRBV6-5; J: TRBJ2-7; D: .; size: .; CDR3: CASNSGYGQYF; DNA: TGTGCCAGCAATTCGGGGTACGGGCAGTACTTC
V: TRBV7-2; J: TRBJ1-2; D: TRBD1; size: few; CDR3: CASSVSDRGRGGYTF; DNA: TGTGCCAGCAGCGTCTCAGACAGGGGGCGAGGTGGCTACACCTTC
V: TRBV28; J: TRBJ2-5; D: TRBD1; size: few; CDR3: CASSIGTAKETQYF; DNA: TGTGCCAGCAGTATTGGGACAGCGAAAGAGACCCAGTACTTC
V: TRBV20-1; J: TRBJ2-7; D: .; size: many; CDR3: CSSNDLTSYEQYF; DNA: TGCAGTTCAAACGACCTCACTTCCTACGAGCAGTACTTC
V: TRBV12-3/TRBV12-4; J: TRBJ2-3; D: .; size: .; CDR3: CASTRPGRADTQYF; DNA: TGTGCCAGCACCCGGCCCGGGAGAGCAGATACGCAGTATTTT
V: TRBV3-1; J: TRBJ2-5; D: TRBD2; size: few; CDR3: CASSPRTSGSRETQYF; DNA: TGTGCCAGCAGCCCTCGGACTAGCGGGAGTCGGGAGACCCAGTACTTC